The TCR beta chain described here comes from a study of blood T cell repertoires in COVID-19. Across the study: Some COVID-19 samples were acute and others convalescent; all came from the United States, Italy and Spain. Sample material is recorded as cDNA or gDNA derived from T cells, B-cell-depleted T cells, or PBMCs.

This CDR3 is 14 amino acids long. Per the germline V gene, CDR1 is MRHNA and CDR2 is SNTAGT. Trimming left V 5 bases short and J 6 bases short, with 13 bases between. Produced via immunoSEQ multiplex PCR; TCRdb's table is partial and in-frame only. The sample lists under 150,000 clones, 70% to 80% occurring once. This chain connects TRBV6-4 to TRBJ2-2; possible D gene TRBD2, 7 bases. The source material was peripheral blood. The source is a woman aged 45-59 years with active or convalescent COVID-19. For the CDR3, the DNA is TGTGCCAGCAGTACGGGGGGCATCGCCGGGGAGCTGTTTTTT. Translating it yields CASSTGGIAGELFF.